The 20 T cell receptor beta chains given below trace back to one sample, sequenced in a study of blood T cell repertoires in COVID-19. The method was immunoSEQ multiplex PCR; TCRdb's version includes in-frame clones alone and lacks a portion of them. Of around 300,000 clones listed, about nine tenths are singletons. Input material: PBMCs or T cells enriched from blood (not recorded which). The receptors come from a woman aged 45-60 years who had recovered from COVID-19.

The chain's CDR3 is CASSRGLAGGNGEQFF. For the CDR3, the DNA is TGTGCCAGCTCACGGGGACTAGCGGGAGGCAACGGTGAGCAGTTCTTC. The chain carries TRBV18 and TRBJ2-1; TRBD2 aligns across 15 bases. CDR3 size: 16 residues. Per germline, CDR1 KGHSH and CDR2 LQKENI. The junction had 7 bases not matched to a gene; V was cut back by 4 bases and J by 9 bases.

The chain joins TRBV9 to TRBJ2-3; possible D gene TRBD2, 5 bases. This CDR3 is 15 amino acids long. Trimming stripped 0 bases from V and 6 bases from J, with 14 bases between. Germline V gene sequence: CDR1 SGDLS, CDR2 YYNGEE. The CDR3 DNA follows: TGTGCCAGCAGCGTAGCGTCTAGCTGGGCGGATACGCAGTATTTT. This sequence encodes CASSVASSWADTQYF.

The rearrangement joins TRBV28 to TRBJ1-5, with D perhaps TRBD1 (5 bases). Trimming took 2 bases from V and 5 from J, leaving 10 bases between them. The germline V gene encodes CDR1 MDHEN and CDR2 SYDVKM. This CDR3 has 14 residues. CDR3 coding DNA: TGTGCCAGCAGTTTACAGGGTGCGCATCAGCCCCAGCATTTT. Encoded protein: CASSLQGAHQPQHF.

This clone was detected only a few times. This chain uses TRBV2 with TRBJ1-3; the match to TRBD1 covers 8 bases. The germline CDR1 and CDR2 sequences are SNHLY and FYNNEI. The CDR3 consists of 16 residues. With V trimmed by 5 bases and J by 1 base, 7 bases remained unmatched. CDR3 region: CASSPGQGVSGNTIYF. The CDR3 DNA reads TGTGCCAGCAGTCCAGGACAGGGAGTATCTGGAAACACCATATATTTT.

Comments on this clone: The same CDR3 can be traced to other DNA sequences in this sample. The rearrangement joins TRBV7-3 to TRBJ2-7, with 8 bases fitting TRBD1. J lost 6 bases, V lost 5 bases, and 6 bases had no gene match. Germline V lookup: CDR1 SGHTA, CDR2 FQGTGA. The CDR3 consists of 13 residues. The CDR3 coding sequence is TGTGCCAGCAGCCTGGGGACAGGCCTCGAGCAGTACTTC. It translates to CASSLGTGLEQYF.

The DNA for the CDR3 is TGTGCCAGCACCCAAAGGGCGGGTCAGCCCCAGCATTTT. Translation gives CASTQRAGQPQHF. The chain has TRBV27 and TRBJ1-5; D uncertain. Trimming shortened V by 7 bases and J by 6 bases, and 13 bases separated the two germline ends. Per the germline V gene, CDR1 is MNHEY and CDR2 is SMNVEV (reference sequence). The CDR3 runs 13 residues.

The chain joins TRBV7-2 to TRBJ2-7; D uncertain. CDR1 SGHTA and CDR2 FQGNSA come from the germline V gene. Between the trimmed V and J ends, which lost 6 bases and 1 base, there was a span of 16 bases. The CDR3 extends over 15 amino acids. CDR3 sequence (DNA): TGTGCCAGCAGTCAACAAATTAGCTCTTCCTACGAGCAGTACTTC. Protein sequence: CASSQQISSSYEQYF.

V is TRBV7-2 and J is TRBJ1-2; 9 nucleotides align to TRBD1. The junction had 18 bases not matched to a gene; V was cut back by 8 bases and J by 8 bases. The CDR3 contains 16 residues. Looked up from germline, CDR1 is SGHTA and CDR2 is FQGNSA. The CDR3 is CASFEGGTGRRVGYTF. The CDR3 DNA sequence: TGTGCCAGCTTCGAAGGGGGGACAGGGAGGAGGGTAGGCTACACCTTC.

The chain joins TRBV29-1 to TRBJ1-2, with a tentative D call TRBD1 (5 bases). Looked up from germline, CDR1 is SQVTM and CDR2 is ANQGSEA. V lost 6 bases to trimming and J lost 0 bases, with 11 bases between them. This CDR3 is 13 amino acids long. The CDR3: CSVLDTTNYGYTF. In DNA form, the CDR3 reads TGCAGCGTCTTGGACACCACTAACTATGGCTACACCTTC. Complete variable domain (other parts from reference TRBV29-1 and TRBJ1-2): SAVISQKPSRDICQRGTSLTIQCQVDSQVTMMFWYRQQPGQSLTLIATANQGSEATYESGFVIDKFPISRPNLTFSTLTVSNMSPEDSSIYLCSVLDTTNYGYTFGSGTRLTVV.

V gene TRBV7-3 combines with J gene TRBJ2-2; D remains unclear. This CDR3 region has 16 residues. Germline CDR1 is SGHTA and CDR2 is FQGTGA. V was pared by 5 bases and J by 4 bases, with 17 bases between. The CDR3 DNA follows: TGTGCCAGCAGCCCCGAACTAATGATAGGCACCGGGGAGCTGTTTTTT. Its protein product is CASSPELMIGTGELFF.

A single count supports this clone. This chain uses TRBV6-5 with TRBJ1-2, with a possible D match to TRBD1 (6 bases). V was pared by 0 bases and J by 3 bases, with 8 bases between. CDR1 is MNHEY and CDR2 is SVGAGI in the germline V gene. The CDR3 sequence is 14 residues long. CDR3: CASSYSQGYYGYTF. As DNA, the CDR3 is TGTGCCAGCAGTTACTCACAGGGCTACTATGGCTACACCTTC.

This sequence joins TRBV14 and TRBJ1-3; no firm D call. Germline V gene data show CDR1 as SGHDN and CDR2 as FVKESK. This CDR3 comprises 16 residues. Trimming cost V 2 bases and J 0 bases, with 11 bases left between them. The CDR3 sequence is CASSQSTAGSGNTIYF. Written as DNA, the CDR3 is TGTGCCAGCAGCCAATCAACAGCCGGCTCTGGAAACACCATATATTTT.

V gene TRBV28 combines with J gene TRBJ1-3; possibly TRBD1 for D (6 bases). CDR3 size: 15 residues. The V gene lost 4 bases and the J gene lost 5 bases, with 15 bases spanning the gap. CDR1 MDHEN and CDR2 SYDVKM come from the germline V gene. CDR3 amino acids: CASSSGEVSRNTIYF. The CDR3 coding sequence is TGTGCCAGCAGTTCAGGGGAAGTTTCCCGAAACACCATATATTTT. The whole variable domain, filled in from reference TRBV28 and TRBJ1-3, reads DVKVTQSSRYLVKRTGEKVFLECVQDMDHENMFWYRQDPGLGLRLIYFSYDVKMKEKGDIPEGYSVSREKKERFSLILESASTNQTSMYLCASSSGEVSRNTIYFGEGSWLTVV.

The chain uses TRBV11-2 and TRBJ2-1, with D possibly TRBD1 on 6 matching bases. V dropped 5 bases and J dropped 1 base, with 12 bases sitting between them. The CDR3 is made up of 15 amino acids. Germline loops: CDR1 SGHAT, CDR2 FQNNGV. CDR3 nucleotides: TGTGCCAGCAGCACCGGGGACAATTCCTACAATGAGCAGTTCTTC. Its translation is CASSTGDNSYNEQFF.

The chain has TRBV10-1 and TRBJ2-3, with 9 bases fitting TRBD2. The CDR3 totals 14 residues. V trimming: 5 bases; J trimming: 2 bases; junction bases outside the gene matches: 2. CDR1 is WNHNN and CDR2 is SYGVQD in the germline V gene (reference sequence). The CDR3 coding sequence is TGCGCCAGCAGTCGGACTAGCGCCACAGATACGCAGTATTTT. Its translation is CASSRTSATDTQYF.

This chain links TRBV3-1 (or the pseudogene TRBV3-2) with TRBJ2-1, with 10 positions matching TRBD2. The CDR3 has 15 amino acids. The V gene end was trimmed by 2 bases and the J gene end by 8 bases; junction bases not matched to a gene: 6. The germline V gene has CDR1 LGHDT and CDR2 YNNKEL (reference sequence). CDR3 bases: TGTGCCAGCAGCCAACCTAGCGGGAGAGTTGATGAGCAGTTCTTC. Its protein is CASSQPSGRVDEQFF.

The gene calls are TRBV5-1 and TRBJ1-1; tentative D call: TRBD1 (5 bases). Germline CDR1 is SGHRS and CDR2 is YFSETQ. The CDR3 length is 14 residues. Trimming removed 4 bases at V and 0 bases at J, with 10 bases between. The CDR3: CASSQQGLNTEAFF. In nucleotides, the CDR3 is TGCGCCAGCAGCCAGCAGGGCCTGAACACTGAAGCTTTCTTT.

The rearrangement joins TRBV30 to TRBJ2-6; D uncertain. The CDR3 consists of 14 residues. Looked up from germline, CDR1 is GTSNPN and CDR2 is SVGIG (reference sequence). V shed 4 bases and J shed 0 bases, with 7 bases lying between them. The CDR3 sequence: CAWKSYSGANVLTF. The DNA for the CDR3 is TGTGCCTGGAAGTCCTACTCTGGGGCCAACGTCCTGACTTTC.

The J gene is TRBJ1-6, the V gene TRBV28; TRBD1 agrees at 8 bases. The CDR3 is 14 residues long. The germline V gene has CDR1 MDHEN and CDR2 SYDVKM. The junction had 6 bases not matched to a gene; V was cut back by 7 bases and J by 7 bases. The CDR3 spells CASTQGQENSPLHF. The CDR3 coding sequence is TGTGCCAGCACCCAGGGACAGGAGAATTCACCCCTCCACTTT. Based on the CDR3 plus reference TRBV28 and TRBJ1-6, the full variable domain is DVKVTQSSRYLVKRTGEKVFLECVQDMDHENMFWYRQDPGLGLRLIYFSYDVKMKEKGDIPEGYSVSREKKERFSLILESASTNQTSMYLCASTQGQENSPLHFGNGTRLTVT.

V usage is TRBV7-8 and J usage is TRBJ1-6; D remains unclear. The CDR3 length is 14 residues. V was trimmed by 4 bases and J by 0 bases, leaving 4 bases between them. Germline V gene sequence: CDR1 SGHVS, CDR2 FQNEAQ. CDR3 bases: TGTGCCAGCAGCTGGAGCTCCTATAATTCACCCCTCCACTTT. It codes for CASSWSSYNSPLHF. Based on the CDR3 plus reference TRBV7-8 and TRBJ1-6, the full variable domain is GAGVSQSPRYKVAKRGQDVALRCDPISGHVSLFWYQQALGQGPEFLTYFQNEAQLDKSGLPSDRFFAERPEGSVSTLKIQRTQQEDSAVYLCASSWSSYNSPLHFGNGTRLTVT.